This TCR beta chain originates from a study of T cell responses to AZD1222 COVID-19 vaccine. The V gene end was trimmed by 1 base and the J gene end by 5 bases; junction bases not matched to a gene: 6. The CDR3 has 15 residues. CDR1 LGHNA and CDR2 YNFKEQ come from the germline V gene. The method was immunoSEQ multiplex PCR; TCRdb's version includes in-frame clones alone and lacks a portion of them. The table records about 120,000 clones, roughly 90% of them present only once. The source of this sequence is an adult in good health. The specimen comprised peripheral blood, sampled on day 0 of AZD1222 vaccination. The chain carries TRBV4-2 and TRBJ2-5; TRBD2 aligns across 8 bases. CDR3 in DNA: TGTGCCAGCAGCCAAGTTTCGGGGGGGCCGGAGACCCAGTACTTC. Protein product: CASSQVSGGPETQYF.